A single sample is the source of the 3 T cell receptor beta chains below, sequenced in a study of T cell repertoires in cytomegalovirus infection. Their recognized antigens are unknown. TCRdb passed the reads through MiXCR, listing each CDR3 protein once. The data show 25,000 to 35,000 distinct CDR3 sequences, approximately 18% seen once. Sequenced here: CD8+ T cells from cultured PBMCs, sampled from culture after CMV antigen stimulation. These receptors all stem from a human donor in good health (CMV status not recorded). Some clones in this sample may be carry-over from other donors' samples.

The chain links TRBV27 to TRBJ1-4; 7 nucleotides match TRBD1. V was pared by 4 bases and J by 6 bases, with 5 bases of the junction left unmatched. The CDR3 totals 14 residues. Germline V gives CDR1 MNHEY, CDR2 SMNVEV (reference sequence). This CDR3 reads CASSSKGQDEKLFF. As DNA, the CDR3 is TGTGCCAGCAGTTCAAAAGGACAGGATGAAAAACTGTTTTTT.

The chain links TRBV7-9 to TRBJ1-5, with D possibly TRBD1 on 5 matching bases. Germline V CDR1 and CDR2: SEHNR, FQNEAQ (reference sequence). Trimming took off 6 bases at V and 10 bases at J, with 19 bases between the two ends. The CDR3 has 14 residues. CDR3: CASRGGGSSDPQHF. As DNA, the CDR3 is TGTGCCAGCAGGGGGGGAGGGAGCTCCGACCCCCAGCATTTT.

This clonotype was counted only a few times. The gene calls are TRBV7-2 and TRBJ2-7; 12 nucleotides agree with TRBD2. CDR1 SGHTA and CDR2 FQGNSA come from the germline V gene. The trim removed 1 base at V and 0 bases at J, leaving 4 bases unmatched. CDR3 length: 17 amino acids. The CDR3 nucleotides read TGTGCCAGCAGCTTAGGACTAGCGGGAGAGGGCTCCTACGAGCAGTACTTC. Translating it yields CASSLGLAGEGSYEQYF.